The clone carrying this TCR beta chain was observed once. Antigen unknown. With survey level as its setting, the immunoSEQ assay was v3.0. Generated by immunoSEQ multiplex PCR, the TCRdb table keeps only in-frame clones and is missing some. The table lists tens of thousands of clones, 88% of them singletons. The sample comes from a study of long-term antiretroviral therapy in people with HIV. Study-level results: The study lacked data on ART adherence, viral resistance or therapy changes. Dominating the repertoire at all time points were the clones that expanded before ART. Comparison with controls showed narrower CDR3 length ranges in HIV repertoires.

The CDR3 runs 13 residues. CDR1 and CDR2 from the germline V gene are SGHDN and FVKESK. Trimming took off 1 base at V and 5 bases at J, with 6 bases between the two ends. V is TRBV14 and J is TRBJ2-1; a possible D gene is TRBD2 (5 bases). Here the sequenced sample was unsorted PBMCs, taken more than 4.3 years after starting antiretroviral therapy. The TCR sequence derives from a man aged 25-45 years with HIV. CDR3 DNA sequence: TGTGCCAGCAGCCAAGGACTAAACAATGAGCAGTTCTTC. This codes for CASSQGLNNEQFF.